This T cell receptor (beta chain) derives from a study of shared clonotypes between healthy human individuals (dated by TCRdb to 2018 to 2020). About the investigation overall: A couple of women and three men aged 18 to 49 years were included in the cohort. Per donor, three plates each were used for CD4 naive and CD4 memory, two for CD8 naive, and one for CD8 memory. The study deeply sequenced blood TCR repertoires of five healthy adults to estimate repertoire size and the extent of clonotype sharing between individuals. Different laboratories and diverse techniques were used to prepare libraries and sequence TCR repertoires, to increase sequencing depth and limit assay-specific biases. Each donor's leukapheresis produced roughly between about 0.85 and 10 billion PBMCs. Points the paper makes about the study in general: The small number of donors limited the genetic and exposure-history diversity represented. Rarefaction of sorted-subset datasets indicated incomplete sequencing despite the large sequencing depth. Sampling was limited to blood, and TCR repertoires in tissue likely differ from TCR repertoires in blood. Based on pairwise subsampling, the degree of clonotype sharing among donors was expected to be affected by sequencing depth. Estimated clonotype richness was generally larger for naive than for memory subsets. Across several donors, roughly 5% of naive CD4, approximately 4% of naive CD8, roughly 2.2% of memory CD4, and 0.4% to 0.45% of memory CD8 clonotypes were shared. Compared with non-shared clonotypes, the clonotypes found in all four sorted-subset donors had higher generation probabilities.

Healthy HIV-negative adults with no recently reported acute infections or vaccinations were included as donors. All donors were Caucasian adults living in Nashville, Tennessee, USA. CD4+ T cells were enriched through magnetic negative selection, after which naive cells were positively selected on CD45RA and the remaining negative fraction served as the memory subset. After blood collection by leukapheresis, PBMCs were isolated using Ficoll-Histopaque density gradient centrifugation and then cryopreserved in the vapor phase of liquid nitrogen. Analytical flow cytometry was used to check the purity and quantity of every magnetically sorted T cell population. Genomic DNA was isolated from each sorted fraction and quantified by UV absorbance on a Nanodrop 2000c. Its CDR3 holds 14 amino acids, cysteine through phenylalanine. This entry keeps only the CDR3 DNA: 42 bases, framed from base 1. Via the germline V gene, CDR1 is MNHEY and CDR2 SVGAGI. The junction carries 11 bases between V and J, which are trimmed by 2 bases and 4 bases respectively.

A remark on this clone: The target of this receptor is not known. Per-base qualities were not stored, and no clone one base away is much larger.

Using the deep immunoSEQ assay, multiplex PCR amplified TCR CDR3 regions from genomic DNA. Extracted genomic DNA from each cell subset was spread evenly across all wells of several immunoSEQ 96-well plates, with each plate serving as a replicate. For sorted subsets, 200 ng of genomic DNA, equivalent to roughly 33,000 T cell genomes, went into each replicate PCR. Purified libraries were measured with a Qubit 3.0 fluorometer, size-checked on a Bioanalyzer 2100, and measured again with the KAPA Library Quantification kit. Every immunoSEQ 96-well plate was sequenced on a separate single-read 150-cycle Illumina NextSeq 550 flow cell. The authors processed their data as follows. Because the immunoSEQ output held only junctional sequences and lacked quality scores, the filtering could not match the filtering applied to full-length reads. To assign V/J genes and CDR3, sequences were annotated against IMGT germline references using PyIR, a Python wrapper for IgBLAST v1.9. Reads were filtered out if the reads had weak V/J assignments (E-value above 1e-6), no CDR3, stop codons, out-of-frame junctions, or ambiguous translated residues. V3J clonotypes were defined as sequences sharing an identical inferred V gene, J gene, and CDR3 amino acid sequence. Percentage overlap between repertoires was computed as shared unique clonotypes divided by the size of the smaller repertoire. Richness of each repertoire was evaluated using RTK rarefaction, the Chao1 estimator, and Recon v2.1 estimates of unobserved clonotypes. Generation probabilities for all TCRbeta clonotypes obtained by the gDNA method from a handful of donors were computed using OLGA. Not all clones reach the TCRdb copy of this immuneACCESS table, which keeps in-frame sequences only. Checked studies attribute under half of the gap to unresolved V genes and leave the rest unexplained. V, J and clone size are those of that table, while D and trimming were read from the DNA. The table for this sample lists approximately 1.5 million clones; 95% to 99% of them were counted only once. 0.4% to 0.55% of the sample is held by the ten biggest clonotypes.

Here the chain combines TRBV6-5 and TRBJ1-2; no confident D gene assignment can be made. This sequence was found in a man aged 25 to 40 in good health. The sequenced sample consisted of naive CD4+ T cells sorted from blood. According to the study, the label for this sample's cell subset or site signals: CD45RA+ positively selected. The DNA reads as follows: TGTGCCAGCAGTTACGCAAGCCCGCCCTATGGCTACACCTTC. It encodes CASSYASPPYGYTF.